Each of the 27 T cell receptor beta chains below was sequenced from the same sample in a study of PD-1 blockade in classical Hodgkin lymphoma. Every patient had relapsed following autologous stem cell transplantation, and cohorts differed in brentuximab vedotin exposure. Method: immunoSEQ multiplex PCR; TCRdb's copy keeps in-frame clones and lacks some. Here the sample spans about 32,000 clones, approximately 85% being singletons. This specimen was peripheral blood mononuclear cells (PBMCs), taken at baseline. All receptors derive from a human donor with classical Hodgkin lymphoma.

The chain employs TRBV2 and TRBJ1-1; no definite D call. Trimming stripped 7 bases from V and 4 bases from J, with 19 bases between. Germline assignment: CDR1 SNHLY and CDR2 FYNNEI. The CDR3 runs 15 residues. CDR3 amino acids: CASTQEEGAGTEAFF. CDR3 sequence (DNA): TGTGCCAGCACTCAAGAGGAGGGCGCGGGCACTGAAGCTTTCTTT.

The chain combines TRBV9 with TRBJ1-4, with 8 bases lining up with TRBD1. The junction had 7 bases not matched to a gene; V was cut back by 1 base and J by 8 bases. This CDR3 is 15 amino acids long. Germline CDR1 reads SGDLS; CDR2 reads YYNGEE. CDR3 DNA sequence: TGTGCCAGCAGCGTACAGGGGGCCCGGGCCGAAAAACTGTTTTTT. Translation gives CASSVQGARAEKLFF.

J is TRBJ2-1 and V is TRBV4-2, with TRBD2 matching over 9 bases. This CDR3 spans 18 amino acids. Trimming cost V 1 base and J 6 bases; bases outside gene matches: 13. Germline assignment: CDR1 LGHNA and CDR2 YNFKEQ. The CDR3 region is CASSQVNLASGELNEQFF. As DNA, the CDR3 is TGTGCCAGCAGCCAAGTTAATTTGGCTAGCGGGGAACTCAATGAGCAGTTCTTC.

This chain joins TRBV2 and TRBJ1-2, with D possibly TRBD1 on 6 matching bases. Germline V gene sequence: CDR1 SNHLY, CDR2 FYNNEI. V gave up 5 bases and J gave up 4 bases, with 11 bases separating them. The CDR3 extends over 13 amino acids. CDR3 loop: CASSQQGFYGYTF. CDR3 DNA: TGTGCCAGCAGTCAACAGGGTTTCTATGGCTACACCTTC.

This chain uses TRBV19 with TRBJ1-5, with TRBD1 identical over 11 bases. Germline V gene data show CDR1 as LNHDA and CDR2 as SQIVND (reference sequence). The CDR3 totals 13 residues. V lost 5 bases and J lost 6; bases outside the gene matches: 0. The CDR3 sequence: CASSGTGGQPQHF. CDR3 sequence (DNA): TGTGCCAGTAGTGGGACAGGGGGTCAGCCCCAGCATTTT.

The chain recombines TRBV7-9 with TRBJ1-4; 9 bases agree with TRBD1. The trim removed 5 bases at V and 7 bases at J, leaving 5 bases unmatched. Germline CDR1 is SEHNR and CDR2 is FQNEAQ (reference sequence). The CDR3 has 14 residues. This CDR3 is CASSPQGAREKLFF. CDR3 in DNA: TGTGCCAGCAGCCCACAGGGGGCTCGTGAAAAACTGTTTTTT.

The J gene is TRBJ2-1, the V gene TRBV7-6; D is undetermined. V was cut by 5 bases and J by 10 bases, with 12 bases left in between. Germline V gene lookup returns CDR1 SGHVS and CDR2 FNYEAQ. The CDR3 has 12 residues. CDR3 amino acids: CASSAPVGEQFF. The CDR3 coding sequence is TGTGCCAGCAGCGCACCCGTAGGGGAGCAGTTCTTC.

V is TRBV11-2 and J is TRBJ1-2; TRBD1 is a possible D gene (5 bases). The V end lost 0 bases, the J end lost 8 bases, and 19 bases lay between the germline ends. This CDR3 comprises 16 residues. Germline CDR1 SGHAT, CDR2 FQNNGV. The CDR3 bases are TGTGCCAGCAGCTTAGATCAGGGAGGAACTATTAGCGGCTACACCTTC. It specifies CASSLDQGGTISGYTF.

The V gene is TRBV25-1, the J gene TRBJ1-6; no clear D gene. Germline loops: CDR1 MGHDK, CDR2 SYGVNS. The CDR3 is made up of 15 amino acids. Trimming removed 2 bases from V and 3 bases from J, with 8 bases in between. The CDR3 here is CASSEKVNYNSPLHF. The CDR3 DNA is TGTGCCAGCAGTGAAAAGGTGAACTATAATTCACCCCTCCACTTT.

In nucleotides, the CDR3 is TGTGCCAGCCACAGGGATATGAACACTGAAGCTTTCTTT. This gives the protein CASHRDMNTEAFF. V gene TRBV7-9 combines with J gene TRBJ1-1; D is possibly TRBD1 (6 bases). V was cut by 8 bases and J by 0 bases, with 10 bases left in between. The CDR3 consists of 13 residues. CDR1 is SEHNR, CDR2 FQNEAQ, per germline (reference sequence).

Many counts were recorded for this clone. The rearrangement uses TRBV6-5 and TRBJ2-7; the match to TRBD2 covers 13 bases. The CDR3 covers 14 residues. Per the germline V gene, CDR1 is MNHEY and CDR2 is SVGAGI. V trimming: 6 bases; J trimming: 3 bases; junction bases outside the gene matches: 2. DNA for the CDR3: TGTGCCAGCAGCCGACTAGCGGGAGGCTACGAGCAGTACTTC. It yields the protein CASSRLAGGYEQYF.

This rearrangement joins TRBV7-9 to TRBJ2-3; D may be TRBD1 (5 bases). This CDR3 is built from 13 residues. Germline CDR1 is SEHNR and CDR2 is FQNEAQ (reference sequence). V lost 0 bases and J 4 bases, leaving 5 bases between the germline ends. Here the CDR3 reads CASSLAGPDTQYF. The CDR3 DNA sequence: TGTGCCAGCAGCTTAGCGGGGCCAGATACGCAGTATTTT.

This chain links TRBV6-5 with TRBJ1-5; D gene ambiguous. CDR3 length: 15 amino acids. The V end was cut by 0 bases, the J end by 1 base, with 7 bases between. The V gene's germline CDR1 is MNHEY and CDR2 SVGAGI. DNA for the CDR3: TGTGCCAGCAGTTACTCGTGGGTAAGCAATCAGCCCCAGCATTTT. This encodes CASSYSWVSNQPQHF.

This chain uses TRBV18 with TRBJ1-1; D gene uncertain. Trimming removed 2 bases from V and 1 base from J, with 14 bases in between. CDR1 is KGHSH and CDR2 is LQKENI in the germline V gene. The CDR3 runs 16 residues. CDR3: CASSPGSNLANTEAFF. The DNA of the CDR3 is TGTGCCAGCTCACCAGGTTCCAACCTGGCGAACACTGAAGCTTTCTTT.

This chain links TRBV5-1 with TRBJ2-3; 11 positions agree with TRBD2. The CDR3 has 16 residues. Germline V CDR1 and CDR2: SGHRS, YFSETQ. Germline trimming cut 3 bases from V and 2 bases from J; bases unmatched to any gene: 5. CDR3 loop: CASSSGTSGPTDTQYF. CDR3 bases: TGCGCCAGCAGCTCCGGGACTAGCGGCCCCACAGATACGCAGTATTTT.

This clone has only a few counts. The J gene is TRBJ1-1, the V gene TRBV5-1; 8 bases map to TRBD1. There are 15 residues in the CDR3. Germline loops: CDR1 SGHRS, CDR2 YFSETQ. The ends lost 4 bases at V and 1 base at J; junction bases unmatched: 6. CDR3: CASSMDRVGNTEAFF. The CDR3 region has the DNA TGCGCCAGCAGCATGGACAGGGTTGGGAACACTGAAGCTTTCTTT.

V and J are TRBV21-1 and TRBJ2-7; the D call in the table, TRBD1, was not verified against the DNA. TRBV21-1 is labeled a pseudogene. The CDR3 has 16 amino acids. The CDR3 nucleotides are TGTGCCAGCAGCAAATCCAGGCAGGGGCACTCCTACGAGCAGTACTTC. Translating it yields CASSKSRQGHSYEQYF.

The chain uses TRBV28 and TRBJ1-1; no clear D gene. The CDR3 is made up of 14 amino acids. V gave up 7 bases and J gave up 1 base, with 13 bases separating them. Looked up from germline, CDR1 is MDHEN and CDR2 is SYDVKM. The CDR3 nucleotides are TGTGCCAGCATTCTCAAGAGACGGAACACTGAAGCTTTCTTT. It translates to CASILKRRNTEAFF.

The chain recombines TRBV5-8 with TRBJ1-2; no definite D call. CDR1 is SGHTS, CDR2 YDEGEE, per germline. The CDR3 contains 13 residues. Trimming cost V 2 bases and J 8 bases, with 13 bases left between them. CDR3 sequence: CASSFLLPSGYTF. DNA of the CDR3: TGTGCCAGCAGCTTCCTCCTCCCCTCGGGCTACACCTTC. The variable domain in full, with the rest retrieved from reference TRBV5-8 and TRBJ1-2, is EAGVTQSPTHLIKTRGQQATLRCSPISGHTSVYWYQQALGLGLQFLLWYDEGEERNRGNFPPRFSGRQFPNYSSELNVNALELEDSALYLCASSFLLPSGYTFGSGTRLTVV.

This clone was found a few times. The chain links TRBV4-3 to TRBJ1-3; TRBD1 is a possible D gene (6 bases). The CDR3 contains 15 residues. Looked up from germline, CDR1 is LGHNA and CDR2 is YSLEER. The ends were cut back, 4 bases at V and 0 bases at J, with 10 bases in the middle. CDR3 sequence reads: CASSLDSYSGNTIYF. The CDR3 DNA sequence: TGCGCCAGCAGCCTGGACAGCTACTCTGGAAACACCATATATTTT.

V and J are TRBV10-3 and TRBJ2-5; tentatively, D is TRBD1 (6 bases). Near its end, the DNA agrees better with TRBJ2-7, so the J call may be wrong. The CDR3 spans 14 residues. CDR1 and CDR2 (germline): ENHRY, SYGVKD. The CDR3 is CAIRKDSPGGEQYF. DNA of the CDR3: TGTGCCATCAGAAAGGACAGTCCGGGCGGCGAGCAGTACTTC.

This clone occurred once. In DNA, the CDR3 is TGTGCCAGCAGCTTAGATGACGGTGTGTACAATGAGCAGTTCTTC. Its translation is CASSLDDGVYNEQFF. The rearrangement joins TRBV7-2 to TRBJ2-1; D unclear. The CDR3 extends over 15 amino acids. V was cut by 1 base and J by 4 bases, with 11 bases left in between. Germline CDR1 is SGHTA and CDR2 is FQGNSA.

The rearrangement joins TRBV6-5 to TRBJ1-6; TRBD1 agrees at 11 bases. The V segment lost 0 bases and the J segment 12 bases; nucleotides outside the gene matches: 4. This CDR3 is 15 amino acids long. Germline V CDR1 and CDR2: MNHEY, SVGAGI. CDR3 bases: TGTGCCAGCAGTTACTCGGGACAGGGGGTTATACCCCTCCACTTT. This encodes CASSYSGQGVIPLHF.

This clone was counted a few times. The chain couples TRBV18 to TRBJ1-1; no definite D call. Germline CDR1 and CDR2: KGHSH and LQKENI. CDR3 length: 15 residues. Trimming removed 3 bases at V and 0 bases at J, with 11 bases between. The CDR3 DNA sequence: TGTGCCAGCTCACCCGCGGCGGTTATGAACACTGAAGCTTTCTTT. Its protein product is CASSPAAVMNTEAFF.

V usage is TRBV18 and J usage is TRBJ2-5; 9 bases line up with TRBD2. Trimming removed 1 base from V and 5 bases from J; junction bases left unmatched: 14. CDR1 and CDR2 (germline): KGHSH, LQKENI. The CDR3 loop spans 18 amino acids. CDR3 sequence: CASSPRESGGNHRETQYF. The CDR3 nucleotides read TGTGCCAGCTCACCACGTGAAAGCGGGGGGAACCACCGGGAGACCCAGTACTTC.

This clone has only one observation. This chain uses TRBV5-6 with TRBJ2-7; 9 nucleotides match TRBD1. CDR1 and CDR2 from the germline V gene are SGHDT and YYEEEE. V trimming: 4 bases; J trimming: 4 bases; junction bases outside the gene matches: 9. This CDR3 has 15 residues. As DNA, the CDR3 is TGTGCCAGCAGCGGTTCCGGGACAGGGTGGTACGAGCAGTACTTC. This codes for CASSGSGTGWYEQYF.

The genes are TRBV28 and TRBJ1-5, with 11 bases aligning to TRBD1. The germline gives CDR1 MDHEN, CDR2 SYDVKM. V gave up 5 bases and J gave up 6 bases; unmatched junction bases: 9. There are 16 residues in the CDR3. The CDR3 DNA sequence: TGTGCCAGCAGTGACCGTGGACAGGGGGCGGGTCAGCCCCAGCATTTT. It is translated as CASSDRGQGAGQPQHF. The full variable domain, rest sourced from reference TRBV28 and TRBJ1-5, is DVKVTQSSRYLVKRTGEKVFLECVQDMDHENMFWYRQDPGLGLRLIYFSYDVKMKEKGDIPEGYSVSREKKERFSLILESASTNQTSMYLCASSDRGQGAGQPQHFGDGTRLSIL.